The entry below describes one T cell receptor beta chain. The data are from a study of blood T cell repertoires in COVID-19. This table comes from immunoSEQ multiplex PCR, and its TCRdb copy is limited to in-frame clones, with some not included. The sample holds 350,000 to 500,000 clones, approximately 90% seen once. CDR1 SGHTA and CDR2 FQGNSA come from the germline V gene. The CDR3 is 14 amino acids. V was clipped by 5 bases and J by 8 bases, with 16 bases between them. Patients in Seattle were enrolled during active infection, then followed longitudinally. The chain joins TRBV7-2 to TRBJ1-5; possibly TRBD1 for D (5 bases). The TCR comes from a man between 18 and 29 years old with COVID-19, enrolled during active disease. The specimen was peripheral blood. CDR3: CASSLRQGREPQHF. CDR3 coding DNA: TGTGCCAGCAGCCTCAGGCAGGGCCGGGAGCCCCAGCATTTT.